Each of the 23 T cell receptor beta chains below was sequenced from the same sample in a study of blood T cells in healthy people across ages. Primed by a sample-barcoded 5' primer and a J-beta primer mix, a second PCR proceeded for 7 to 11 cycles. TCRdb fed the 5' RACE reads into MiXCR, producing one record per CDR3 protein. Of about 720,000 distinct CDR3 sequences in the sample, approximately 22% were seen once. The sequencing sample was made of blood. These receptor sequences come from a man in his 70s in good health.

This clonotype has just a few counts. The V gene is TRBV12-3 or TRBV12-4, the J gene TRBJ2-6; possibly TRBD2 for D (6 bases). The CDR3 covers 18 residues. V was shortened by 2 bases and J by 0 bases, with 14 bases between the two germline ends. The CDR3 loop is CASSLMWGGTSGANVLTF. CDR3 nucleotides: TGTGCCAGCAGTTTAATGTGGGGAGGAACCTCTGGGGCCAACGTCCTGACTTTC.

J is TRBJ2-1 and V is TRBV7-2; 7 nucleotides match TRBD1. The trim removed 3 bases at V and 4 bases at J, leaving 9 bases unmatched. Per germline, CDR1 SGHTA and CDR2 FQGNSA. The CDR3 is 16 residues long. CDR3 sequence reads: CASSFTGTETYNEQFF. DNA of the CDR3: TGTGCCAGCAGCTTCACCGGGACAGAGACATACAATGAGCAGTTCTTC.

In this sample, this clonotype turned up many times. This chain uses TRBV3-1 with TRBJ1-1, with D tentatively TRBD1 (5 bases). Trimming removed 6 bases from V and 4 bases from J, with 12 bases in between. This CDR3 contains 13 residues. CDR1 and CDR2 from the germline V gene are LGHDT and YNNKEL (reference sequence). As DNA, the CDR3 is TGTGCCAGCAGTCAGCAGGGAGGCACTGAAGCTTTCTTT. It yields the protein CASSQQGGTEAFF.

This chain joins TRBV12-3 or TRBV12-4 and TRBJ2-4; 10 nucleotides align to TRBD2. The junction had 8 bases not matched to a gene; V was cut back by 5 bases and J by 7 bases. This CDR3 is built from 15 residues. In DNA, the CDR3 is TGTGCCAGCAGTCCCTGGACTAGCGGAGGGAACATTCAGTACTTC. Translated, it gives CASSPWTSGGNIQYF.

This sequence joins TRBV12-3 or TRBV12-4 and TRBJ1-1, with D perhaps TRBD1 (5 bases). V was shortened by 6 bases and J by 5 bases, with 22 bases between the two germline ends. The length of the CDR3 is 16 residues. The CDR3 nucleotides read TGTGCCAGCAGCACCCCGATTGGGGTTGGGGGGACTGAAGCTTTCTTT. Encoded protein: CASSTPIGVGGTEAFF.

This clonotype has just a few counts. J is TRBJ2-1 and V is TRBV29-1; no reliable D call. The CDR3 spans 12 residues. V lost 2 bases to trimming and J lost 6 bases, with 8 bases between them. The V gene's germline CDR1 is SQVTM and CDR2 ANQGSEA. CDR3 DNA: TGCAGCGTTGAAAGGGCCATCAATGAGCAGTTCTTC. This encodes CSVERAINEQFF.

There are a few counts of this clonotype. This chain uses TRBV29-1 with TRBJ2-1; weak D call: TRBD1 (5 bases). Trimming removed 8 bases at V and 6 bases at J, with 17 bases between. CDR1 is SQVTM, CDR2 ANQGSEA, per germline. The CDR3 consists of 13 residues. The CDR3 DNA reads TGCAGCTTTGGACACTGGGTCAGCAATGAGCAGTTCTTC. Residues: CSFGHWVSNEQFF.

The chain recombines TRBV4-3 with TRBJ2-3, with D uncertain. The CDR3 spans 15 residues. V lost 0 bases and J 8 bases, leaving 15 bases between the germline ends. CDR1 LGHNA and CDR2 YSLEER come from the germline V gene. The CDR3 DNA reads TGCGCCAGCAGCCAAGATCGCTTCCCCGAAGGTACGCAGTATTTT. Translation gives CASSQDRFPEGTQYF.

This clonotype was detected only a few times. The rearrangement joins TRBV6-6 to TRBJ2-3, with D possibly being TRBD1 (7 bases). V was pared by 7 bases and J by 7 bases, with 21 bases between. The CDR3 length is 15 residues. The germline CDR1 and CDR2 sequences are MNHNY and SVGAGI (reference sequence). The CDR3 coding sequence is TGTGCCAGCAACTCGCGGGACAGCAATTTCCATACGCAGTATTTT. This translates into CASNSRDSNFHTQYF.

The chain has TRBV7-2 and TRBJ2-1; 7 nucleotides align to TRBD2. This CDR3 contains 15 residues. Trimming took 5 bases from V and 4 from J; bases not matched to a gene: 8. Germline values: CDR1 SGHTA, CDR2 FQGNSA. The DNA of the CDR3 is TGTGCCAGCAGCCCCCAGGGACTAATTTACAATGAGCAGTTCTTC. This codes for CASSPQGLIYNEQFF. The full variable domain, completed using reference TRBV7-2 and TRBJ2-1, is GAGVSQSPSNKVTEKGKDVELRCDPISGHTALYWYRQSLGQGLEFLIYFQGNSAPDKSGLPSDRFSAERTGGSVSTLTIQRTQQEDSAVYLCASSPQGLIYNEQFFGPGTRLTVL.

This clonotype was counted a few times. The chain links TRBV21-1 to TRBJ2-3; the DNA was not compared with TRBD2, the D call given in the table. TRBV21-1 is a documented pseudogene. This CDR3 is 17 amino acids long. This chain's CDR3 is CARPGLAGRIPTDTQYF. The CDR3 DNA sequence: TGTGCCAGACCGGGACTAGCGGGAAGAATCCCCACAGATACGCAGTATTTT.

The chain is built from TRBV29-1 and TRBJ2-5, with 11 bases aligning to TRBD2. Germline loops: CDR1 SQVTM, CDR2 ANQGSEA. J lost 5 bases, V lost 3 bases, and 11 bases had no gene match. This CDR3 contains 16 residues. CDR3 in amino acids: CSVEGLAALGVETQYF. In nucleotides, the CDR3 is TGCAGCGTTGAGGGACTAGCGGCCCTTGGGGTTGAGACCCAGTACTTC. Complete variable domain (other parts from reference TRBV29-1 and TRBJ2-5): SAVISQKPSRDICQRGTSLTIQCQVDSQVTMMFWYRQQPGQSLTLIATANQGSEATYESGFVIDKFPISRPNLTFSTLTVSNMSPEDSSIYLCSVEGLAALGVETQYFGPGTRLLVL.

This clonotype was picked up many times. The genes are TRBV5-8 and TRBJ2-1, with 7 bases matching TRBD2. The trim removed 0 bases at V and 3 bases at J, leaving 15 bases unmatched. Germline loops: CDR1 SGHTS, CDR2 YDEGEE. This CDR3 has 19 amino acids. For the CDR3, the DNA is TGTGCCAGCAGCTTGGAAACGTTCTATGGCGGGAGCTTCTACAATGAGCAGTTCTTC. Encoded protein: CASSLETFYGGSFYNEQFF. The full variable domain, with the rest looked up from reference TRBV5-8 and TRBJ2-1, is EAGVTQSPTHLIKTRGQQATLRCSPISGHTSVYWYQQALGLGLQFLLWYDEGEERNRGNFPPRFSGRQFPNYSSELNVNALELEDSALYLCASSLETFYGGSFYNEQFFGPGTRLTVL.

The count of this clonotype is one. The chain has TRBV6-2 or TRBV6-3 and TRBJ2-1; a possible D gene is TRBD2 (6 bases). The J call may be incorrect, as the DNA end agrees better with TRBJ2-7. Per the germline V gene, CDR1 is MNHEY and CDR2 is SVGEGT. The length of the CDR3 is 13 residues. In DNA form, the CDR3 reads TGTGCCAGCAGTTTCCAGGGAGGCTACGAGCAGTACGTC. Translated, it gives CASSFQGGYEQYV.

This chain joins TRBV29-1 and TRBJ1-1; no definite D call. Trimming took 4 bases from V and 1 from J, leaving 4 bases between them. Looked up from germline, CDR1 is SQVTM and CDR2 is ANQGSEA. This CDR3 has 11 amino acids. The CDR3 here is CSVVRNTEAFF. In DNA, the CDR3 is TGCAGCGTTGTTAGGAACACTGAAGCTTTCTTT.

This clonotype has a handful of counts. The chain has TRBV12-3 or TRBV12-4 and TRBJ2-3, with TRBD2 matching 9 bases. The trim removed 6 bases at V and 2 bases at J, leaving 3 bases unmatched. The CDR3 contains 14 residues. In DNA, the CDR3 is TGTGCCAGCAGGAGCGGGAGGCACACAGATACGCAGTATTTT. Translation gives CASRSGRHTDTQYF.

This clonotype was counted ten times or more. The chain combines TRBV9 with TRBJ1-2, with unresolved D. CDR1 and CDR2 from the germline V gene are SGDLS and YYNGEE. The CDR3 runs 9 residues. The ends were cut back, 5 bases at V and 6 bases at J, with 2 bases in the middle. This chain's CDR3 is CASRDGYTF. CDR3 sequence (DNA): TGTGCCAGCAGAGATGGCTACACCTTC.

The chain links TRBV9 to TRBJ1-1; TRBD1 might be the D (5 bases). The CDR3 extends over 16 amino acids. Trimming shortened V by 4 bases and J by 2 bases, and 18 bases separated the two germline ends. Germline CDR1 and CDR2: SGDLS and YYNGEE. The CDR3 loop reads CASSPEFGTVNTEAFF. CDR3 in DNA: TGTGCCAGCAGCCCGGAATTCGGGACGGTCAACACTGAAGCTTTCTTT. Combining the CDR3 with reference TRBV9 and TRBJ1-1 gives the whole variable domain DSGVTQTPKHLITATGQRVTLRCSPRSGDLSVYWYQQSLDQGLQFLIQYYNGEERAKGNILERFSAQQFPDLHSELNLSSLELGDSALYFCASSPEFGTVNTEAFFGQGTRLTVV.

The genes are TRBV28 and TRBJ2-5, with 12 bases matching TRBD2. The last part of the DNA fits TRBJ2-7 better; the J call may be wrong. There are 17 residues in the CDR3. Germline V lookup: CDR1 MDHEN, CDR2 SYDVKM. CDR3 region: CASSPGLAGPSSYEQYF. The CDR3 DNA sequence: TGTGCCAGCAGTCCTGGACTAGCGGGACCTAGCTCCTACGAGCAGTACTTC.

This chain joins TRBV5-1 and TRBJ2-1, with a possible D match to TRBD2 (6 bases). The CDR3 spans 16 residues. Trimming removed 1 base from V and 2 bases from J, with 13 bases in between. Germline V gene sequence: CDR1 SGHRS, CDR2 YFSETQ. The CDR3: CASSLLDSGPYNEQFF. CDR3 bases: TGCGCCAGCAGCTTGCTTGATAGCGGCCCCTACAATGAGCAGTTCTTC.

V usage is TRBV10-3 and J usage is TRBJ2-3, with D perhaps TRBD2 (6 bases). Deletions cut 3 bases from V and 2 bases from J, with 15 bases between. The CDR3 length is 16 residues. Germline V CDR1 and CDR2: ENHRY, SYGVKD. In DNA, the CDR3 is TGTGCCATCAGTGACGGTGGGGGGTATACCACAGATACGCAGTATTTT. Translating it yields CAISDGGGYTTDTQYF.

The chain employs TRBV20-1 and TRBJ1-4; TRBD1 matches at 7 bases. J gave up 5 bases and V 4 bases, and 4 bases lay outside the gene matches. The length of the CDR3 is 13 residues. CDR1 DFQATT and CDR2 SNEGSKA come from the germline V gene (reference sequence). The CDR3 nucleotides are TGCAGTGCTACGGGACAGCTAAATGAAAAACTGTTTTTT. This sequence encodes CSATGQLNEKLFF.

The V gene is TRBV12-3 or TRBV12-4, the J gene TRBJ2-3; D remains unclear. The CDR3 is 13 residues long. V lost 9 bases and J lost 2, with 12 bases in between. Written as DNA, the CDR3 is TGTGCCAGTGGGTATTGGGTCACAGATACGCAGTATTTT. Translated: CASGYWVTDTQYF.